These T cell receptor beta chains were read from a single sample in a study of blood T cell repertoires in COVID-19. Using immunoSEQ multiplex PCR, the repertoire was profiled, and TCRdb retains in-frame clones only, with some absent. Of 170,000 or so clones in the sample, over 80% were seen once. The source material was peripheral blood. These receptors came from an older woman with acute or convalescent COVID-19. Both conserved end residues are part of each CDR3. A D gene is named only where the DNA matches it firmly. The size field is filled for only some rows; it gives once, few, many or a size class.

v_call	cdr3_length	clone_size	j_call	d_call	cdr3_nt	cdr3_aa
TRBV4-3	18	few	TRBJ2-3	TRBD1	TGCGCCAGCAGCCTCGGACAGGGGGCTCTCTTTAGCACAGATACGCAGTATTTT	CASSLGQGALFSTDTQYF
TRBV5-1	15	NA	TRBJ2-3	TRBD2	TGCGCCAGCAGAGAGCGGGGGGGCTCTGGAGATACGCAGTATTTT	CASRERGGSGDTQYF
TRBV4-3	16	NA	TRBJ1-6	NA	TGCGCCAGCAGCCAAGCACAGAGCTCCTATAATTCACCCCTCCACTTT	CASSQAQSSYNSPLHF
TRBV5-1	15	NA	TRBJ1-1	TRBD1	TGCGCCAGCAGCTTACAGGGGTTACCGAACACTGAAGCTTTCTTT	CASSLQGLPNTEAFF
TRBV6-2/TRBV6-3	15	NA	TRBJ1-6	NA	TGTGCCAGCAGCATCGGCCTCAGGGGAAATTCACCCCTCCACTTT	CASSIGLRGNSPLHF
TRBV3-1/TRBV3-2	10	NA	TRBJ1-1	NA	TGTGCCGGGGGGGCTTCTGAAGCTTTCTTT	CAGGASEAFF
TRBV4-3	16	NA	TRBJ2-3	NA	TGCGCCAGCAGCCAAGACGTTGGCAGGTTGAGAGATACGCAGTATTTT	CASSQDVGRLRDTQYF
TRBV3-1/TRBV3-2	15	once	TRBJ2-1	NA	TGTGCCAGCAGCCAAGATATAACTTTCTACAATGAGCAGTTCTTC	CASSQDITFYNEQFF
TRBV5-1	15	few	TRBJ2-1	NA	TGCGCCAGCAGCCCCAGGCAGCCCTCCTACAATGAGCAGTTCTTC	CASSPRQPSYNEQFF
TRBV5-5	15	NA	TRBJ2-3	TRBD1	TGTGCCAGCAGCTTGATACAGGGGGGCACAGATACGCAGTATTTT	CASSLIQGGTDTQYF
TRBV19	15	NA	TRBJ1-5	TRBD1	TGTGCCAGTAGTATGGGTTCCAGGGGGCATCAGCCCCAGCATTTT	CASSMGSRGHQPQHF
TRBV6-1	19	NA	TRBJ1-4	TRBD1	TGTGCCAGCAGTGAACGTAGGGGGACAGGGGTCTCGACTAATGAAAAACTGTTTTTT	CASSERRGTGVSTNEKLFF
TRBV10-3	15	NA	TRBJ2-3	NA	TGTGCCATCAGTGAATCTTTATATTCGGCAGATACGCAGTATTTT	CAISESLYSADTQYF
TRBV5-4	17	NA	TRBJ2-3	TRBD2	TGTGCCAGCAGCTCTAGCGGGGGCCGCCCTAGCACAGATACGCAGTATTTT	CASSSSGGRPSTDTQYF
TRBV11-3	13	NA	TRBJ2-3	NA	TGTGCCAGCAGCTTAGGTATCACAGATACGCAGTATTTT	CASSLGITDTQYF
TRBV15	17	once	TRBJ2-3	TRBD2	TGTGCCACCAGCTCCTGGTTCGGGACTAGCGGTACCGGTACGCAGTATTTT	CATSSWFGTSGTGTQYF
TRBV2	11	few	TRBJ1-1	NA	TGTGCCAGCTTAGTGAGCACTGAAGCTTTCTTT	CASLVSTEAFF
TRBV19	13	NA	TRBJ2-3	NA	TGTGCCAGTAGTATAGTGCGGGAACAGAGGCAGTATTTT	CASSIVREQRQYF
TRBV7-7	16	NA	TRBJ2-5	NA	TGTGCTAGCAGCCACTCCTTCGGGACTCGCCAAGAGACCCAGTACTTC	CASSHSFGTRQETQYF
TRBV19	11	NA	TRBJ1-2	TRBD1	TGTGCCAGTAGACAGGGGTATGGCTACACCTTC	CASRQGYGYTF
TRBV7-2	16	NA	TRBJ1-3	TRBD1	TGTGCCAGCAGCCCCATCGGGGACAGACCCGGAAACACCATATATTTT	CASSPIGDRPGNTIYF
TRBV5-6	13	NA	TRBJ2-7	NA	TGTGCCAGCAGCTTTCCAGAACCCTACGAGCAGTACTTC	CASSFPEPYEQYF
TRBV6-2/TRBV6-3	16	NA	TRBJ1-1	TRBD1	TGTGCCAGCAGCCCGGTCCCAGGACAGGGGAGCACTGAAGCTTTCTTT	CASSPVPGQGSTEAFF
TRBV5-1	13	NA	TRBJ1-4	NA	TGCGCCAGCAGCTTCGGAACTAATGAAAAACTGTTTTTT	CASSFGTNEKLFF
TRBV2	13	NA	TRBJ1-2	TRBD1	TGTGCCAGCAGCGCGACAGGGGGCGACGGCTACACCTTC	CASSATGGDGYTF
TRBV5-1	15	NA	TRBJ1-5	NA	TGCGCCAGCAGCCGTGCAGGTAATAGCAATCAGCCCCAGCATTTT	CASSRAGNSNQPQHF
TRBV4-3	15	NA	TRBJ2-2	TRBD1	TGCGCCAGCAGCCAAGTACAGGGGGCAGGCGGGGAGCTGTTTTTT	CASSQVQGAGGELFF
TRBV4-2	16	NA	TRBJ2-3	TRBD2	TGTGCCAGCAGCTTACTAGCGGGGGACCTCACAGATACGCAGTATTTT	CASSLLAGDLTDTQYF
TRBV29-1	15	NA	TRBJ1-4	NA	TGCAGCGTGTCTCCCCAGGGGACAACTAATGAAAAACTGTTTTTT	CSVSPQGTTNEKLFF